The entry that follows covers one T cell receptor (beta chain) sequence. Its specificity is not known. These data come from a study of response to subunit inactivated influenza vaccine. Findings and limits, study-wide: A suggestion made by the authors is that each seasonal influenza vaccination recruits few new T cells.

A single record per CDR3 protein comes from TCRdb applying MiXCR to the RT-PCR reads. This sample yields hundreds of thousands of distinct CDR3 sequences, of which just over 20% are seen a single time; about a tenth belongs to the top ten. The germline gives CDR1 DFQATT, CDR2 SNEGSKA (reference sequence). Trimming pared 4 bases from V and 3 bases from J, leaving 13 bases between. The CDR3 is 14 residues long. This material consisted of PBMCs from blood, taken approximately 20 months after vaccination. This chain connects TRBV20-1 to TRBJ1-5; the D gene is possibly TRBD1 (6 bases). The TCR was taken from a man aged 50 to 69 who received an inactivated influenza vaccine. CDR3 residues: CSANKDSLNQPQHF. DNA of the CDR3: TGCAGTGCTAACAAGGACAGCCTCAATCAGCCCCAGCATTTT.